The entry below describes one TCR beta chain. What it binds is not known. V gave up 2 bases and J gave up 6 bases, with 8 bases separating them. The CDR3 contains 13 residues. Per the germline V gene, CDR1 is SGHRS and CDR2 is YFSETQ. TCRdb re-called the RACE reads through MiXCR, storing one row per CDR3 protein. Of fewer than 200,000 distinct CDR3 sequences in the sample, approximately 20% were seen once. Time point: patch test 1, 2 weeks after DPC sensitization. Treatment reported: therapeutic diphenylcyclopropenone sensitization with weekly scalp DPC. This record comes from a study of human T cells and chemical hapten exposure. About the research overall: Patch tests applied 0.01% DPC to the upper back and were scored after 6 days.

Study-wide findings and caveats: Expanded TCRs created a significantly greater count of big CDR3 similarity clusters than controls did. Positive correlation was observed between PT1 expanded TCR counts and patch test score.

Sequences were derived from whole blood, sampled in connection with sensitization to the hapten diphenylcyclopropenone (DPC). The source of this sequence is a woman aged 50 to 60 with alopecia areata. Some clones in this sample may be carry-over from other donors' samples. The chain recombines TRBV5-1 with TRBJ1-4, with D possibly TRBD1 on 5 matching bases. CDR3 nucleotides: TGCGCCAGCAGCTTCCAGGGTGATGAAAAACTGTTTTTT. Translation gives CASSFQGDEKLFF.